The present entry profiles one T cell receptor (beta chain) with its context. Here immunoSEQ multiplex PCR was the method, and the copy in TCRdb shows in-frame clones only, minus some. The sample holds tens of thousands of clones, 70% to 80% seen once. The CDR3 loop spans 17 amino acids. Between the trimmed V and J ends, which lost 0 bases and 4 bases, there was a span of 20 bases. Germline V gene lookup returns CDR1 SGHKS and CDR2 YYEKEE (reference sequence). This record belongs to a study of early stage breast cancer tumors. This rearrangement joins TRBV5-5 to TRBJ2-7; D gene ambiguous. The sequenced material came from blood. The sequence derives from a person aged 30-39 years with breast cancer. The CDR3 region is CASSLVPAQMLGYEQYF. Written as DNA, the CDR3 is TGTGCCAGCAGCTTGGTGCCCGCACAGATGTTAGGGTACGAGCAGTACTTC.